Listed here are 19 T cell receptor beta chains from one sample, sequenced in a study of technical replicates of blood from a handful of donors. Sequenced by immunoSEQ multiplex PCR; TCRdb stores in-frame clones only, minus some. Of about 74,000 clones listed, roughly 95% are singletons. The sample consisted of T cells isolated from PBMCs. These receptor sequences come from a human donor in good health.

The chain has TRBV7-2 and TRBJ2-7; no firm D call. V was pared by 4 bases and J by 3 bases, with 4 bases between. Looked up from germline, CDR1 is SGHTA and CDR2 is FQGNSA. The CDR3 runs to 11 residues. CDR3 nucleotides: TGTGCCAGCAGCTCGTACTACGAGCAGTACTTC. Its translation is CASSSYYEQYF.

This chain connects TRBV5-1 to TRBJ2-6; D may be TRBD2 (5 bases). This CDR3 has 17 residues. With 0 bases removed from V and 3 bases from J, the gap between germline ends came to 13 bases. In germline, CDR1 is SGHRS, CDR2 YFSETQ. CDR3 in DNA: TGCGCCAGCAGCTTGGGAGGGTCCGTAGGTGGGGCCAACGTCCTGACTTTC. Protein: CASSLGGSVGGANVLTF.

This rearrangement joins TRBV11-1 to TRBJ2-2; D might be TRBD1 (6 bases). V was clipped by 3 bases and J by 6 bases, with 11 bases between them. Germline CDR1 is SGHAT and CDR2 is FQDESV (reference sequence). This CDR3 has 14 amino acids. CDR3 DNA sequence: TGTGCCAGCAGCTTGGGGTACAGGGCCGGGGAGCTGTTTTTT. It specifies CASSLGYRAGELFF. The full variable domain, in which reference TRBV11-1 and TRBJ2-2 provide the parts outside the CDR3, is EAEVAQSPRYKITEKSQAVAFWCDPISGHATLYWYRQILGQGPELLVQFQDESVVDDSQLPKDRFSAERLKGVDSTLKIQPAELGDSAMYLCASSLGYRAGELFFGEGSRLTVL.

CDR3 bases: TGTGCCAGCACAAGGACAGGGGGCGGTGAAAAACTGTTTTTT. Protein product: CASTRTGGGEKLFF. This rearrangement joins TRBV9 to TRBJ1-4; 11 nucleotides align to TRBD1. Losses at the gene ends were 6 bases for V and 7 bases for J; bases not matched to a gene: 5. The length of the CDR3 is 14 residues. Germline CDR1 SGDLS, CDR2 YYNGEE.

This rearrangement joins TRBV5-1 to TRBJ2-3; the D gene is possibly TRBD2 (6 bases). Trimming took 4 bases from V and 0 from J, leaving 12 bases between them. The germline CDR1 and CDR2 sequences are SGHRS and YFSETQ. CDR3 length equals 15 residues. In nucleotides, the CDR3 is TGCGCCAGCAGCAGTCAAAGCGGGAGCACAGATACGCAGTATTTT. Translated: CASSSQSGSTDTQYF.

This clone has a handful of counts. The V gene is TRBV18, the J gene TRBJ1-5, with a possible D match to TRBD1 (6 bases). There are 15 residues in the CDR3. Trimming removed 3 bases at V and 0 bases at J, with 9 bases between. Per the germline V gene, CDR1 is KGHSH and CDR2 is LQKENI. The CDR3 loop reads CASSPVTGSNQPQHF. The CDR3 DNA reads as TGTGCCAGCTCACCCGTGACAGGTAGCAATCAGCCCCAGCATTTT.

The V and J genes are TRBV6-5 and TRBJ2-3; 10 nucleotides match TRBD2. Germline V CDR1 and CDR2: MNHEY, SVGAGI. This CDR3 has 16 amino acids. Trimming took 8 bases from V and 0 from J; bases not matched to a gene: 8. The CDR3 DNA reads TGTGCCAGCGGTTTAGCGGGAGGCCCTAGCACAGATACGCAGTATTTT. Its protein is CASGLAGGPSTDTQYF.

The V call is TRBV5-4, the J call TRBJ2-5, with TRBD1 as a possible D gene (5 bases). Germline loops: CDR1 SGHNT, CDR2 YYREEE (reference sequence). This CDR3 spans 13 amino acids. The V end lost 2 bases, the J end lost 7 bases, and 12 bases lay between the germline ends. CDR3 sequence: CASSFQGSGTQYF. CDR3 nucleotides: TGTGCCAGCAGCTTCCAGGGTTCGGGGACCCAGTACTTC.

The chain employs TRBV19 and TRBJ1-1, with D possibly TRBD1 on 6 matching bases. CDR1 and CDR2 (germline): LNHDA, SQIVND (reference sequence). The CDR3 consists of 16 residues. Trimming removed 3 bases at V and 4 bases at J, with 18 bases between. CDR3 in DNA: TGTGCCAGTAGTATTGTCGCGGGGGCGAAGGGCACTGAAGCTTTCTTT. This gives the protein CASSIVAGAKGTEAFF.

This chain joins TRBV7-9 and TRBJ1-1; perhaps TRBD1 as D (5 bases). Trimming left V 1 base short and J 3 bases short, with 9 bases between. This CDR3 is 14 amino acids long. Germline CDR1 is SEHNR and CDR2 is FQNEAQ (reference sequence). The CDR3 DNA is TGTGCCAGCAGCTTAGTTGGCAGGGACACTGAAGCTTTCTTT. Its translation is CASSLVGRDTEAFF.

The chain couples TRBV6-6 to TRBJ2-7; 7 bases fit TRBD2. The junction had 7 bases not matched to a gene; V was cut back by 7 bases and J by 4 bases. The CDR3 is 13 residues long. Germline V gene lookup returns CDR1 MNHNY and CDR2 SVGAGI (reference sequence). The CDR3 DNA reads as TGTGCCAGCAAAGGGAGGGAGGGGTACGAGCAGTACTTC. As protein: CASKGREGYEQYF.

J is TRBJ1-2 and V is TRBV4-3; D uncertain. The length of the CDR3 is 15 residues. Germline assignment: CDR1 LGHNA and CDR2 YSLEER. Trimming removed 4 bases from V and 8 bases from J, with 20 bases in between. The CDR3 sequence is CASSPYSTEPGGYTF. CDR3 DNA: TGCGCCAGCAGCCCGTACTCGACTGAACCTGGGGGCTACACCTTC.

V usage is TRBV6-5 and J usage is TRBJ2-7; D could derive from TRBD1 or TRBD2 (6 bases each). The germline CDR1 and CDR2 sequences are MNHEY and SVGAGI. Trimming stripped 6 bases from V and 3 bases from J, with 15 bases between. This CDR3 region has 14 residues. CDR3 protein: CASSYREVNYEQYF. The CDR3 region has the DNA TGTGCCAGCAGCTACAGGGAGGTCAACTACGAGCAGTACTTC.

Concerning this clone: Mismatch with germline at one junction end may stem from a read error. The chain has TRBV5-6 and TRBJ1-4; 7 bases fit TRBD1. The CDR3 has 14 amino acids. Germline V gene data show CDR1 as SGHDT and CDR2 as YYEEEE. In DNA, the CDR3 is TGTGCCAGCAGTTTGGGACAGCTGAATGAAAAACTGTTTTTT. It yields the protein CASSLGQLNEKLFF.

This chain links TRBV7-3 with TRBJ2-3; possibly TRBD2 for D (6 bases). The CDR3 is made up of 15 amino acids. Trimming left V 5 bases short and J 1 base short, with 13 bases between. Germline V gene sequence: CDR1 SGHTA, CDR2 FQGTGA. The CDR3 reads CASSPNQRGTDTQYF. In DNA, the CDR3 is TGTGCCAGCAGCCCTAATCAGCGGGGCACAGATACGCAGTATTTT.

This chain links TRBV2 with TRBJ2-3; possibly TRBD1 for D (6 bases). The CDR3 totals 16 residues. Trimming stripped 10 bases from V and 7 bases from J, with 27 bases between. CDR1 and CDR2 from the germline V gene are SNHLY and FYNNEI. The CDR3 is CATQISRGTAVNTQYF. In DNA, the CDR3 is TGTGCCACCCAGATAAGCAGGGGAACCGCGGTAAATACGCAGTATTTT.

This sequence joins TRBV5-8 and TRBJ2-5, with 9 bases matching TRBD1. J lost 4 bases, V lost 1 base, and 5 bases had no gene match. Germline CDR1 reads SGHTS; CDR2 reads YDEGEE. This CDR3 region has 15 residues. The chain's CDR3 is CASSLLGQGAETQYF. The CDR3 region has the DNA TGTGCCAGCAGCTTGTTGGGACAGGGTGCAGAGACCCAGTACTTC.

The chain employs TRBV7-9 and TRBJ1-1; no clear D gene. Germline V gene lookup returns CDR1 SEHNR and CDR2 FQNEAQ (reference sequence). The ends were cut back, 0 bases at V and 0 bases at J, with 8 bases in the middle. The CDR3 length is 15 residues. CDR3 protein: CASSLALAVNTEAFF. The CDR3 coding sequence is TGTGCCAGCAGCTTAGCGTTGGCAGTGAACACTGAAGCTTTCTTT.

This rearrangement joins TRBV9 to TRBJ2-3, with D maybe TRBD1 (5 bases). The CDR3 is made up of 17 amino acids. Germline V CDR1 and CDR2: SGDLS, YYNGEE. Deletions cut 0 bases from V and 2 bases from J, with 16 bases between. CDR3 protein: CASSVGQLSYSTDTQYF. CDR3 in DNA: TGTGCCAGCAGCGTAGGACAGTTATCTTATTCCACAGATACGCAGTATTTT.